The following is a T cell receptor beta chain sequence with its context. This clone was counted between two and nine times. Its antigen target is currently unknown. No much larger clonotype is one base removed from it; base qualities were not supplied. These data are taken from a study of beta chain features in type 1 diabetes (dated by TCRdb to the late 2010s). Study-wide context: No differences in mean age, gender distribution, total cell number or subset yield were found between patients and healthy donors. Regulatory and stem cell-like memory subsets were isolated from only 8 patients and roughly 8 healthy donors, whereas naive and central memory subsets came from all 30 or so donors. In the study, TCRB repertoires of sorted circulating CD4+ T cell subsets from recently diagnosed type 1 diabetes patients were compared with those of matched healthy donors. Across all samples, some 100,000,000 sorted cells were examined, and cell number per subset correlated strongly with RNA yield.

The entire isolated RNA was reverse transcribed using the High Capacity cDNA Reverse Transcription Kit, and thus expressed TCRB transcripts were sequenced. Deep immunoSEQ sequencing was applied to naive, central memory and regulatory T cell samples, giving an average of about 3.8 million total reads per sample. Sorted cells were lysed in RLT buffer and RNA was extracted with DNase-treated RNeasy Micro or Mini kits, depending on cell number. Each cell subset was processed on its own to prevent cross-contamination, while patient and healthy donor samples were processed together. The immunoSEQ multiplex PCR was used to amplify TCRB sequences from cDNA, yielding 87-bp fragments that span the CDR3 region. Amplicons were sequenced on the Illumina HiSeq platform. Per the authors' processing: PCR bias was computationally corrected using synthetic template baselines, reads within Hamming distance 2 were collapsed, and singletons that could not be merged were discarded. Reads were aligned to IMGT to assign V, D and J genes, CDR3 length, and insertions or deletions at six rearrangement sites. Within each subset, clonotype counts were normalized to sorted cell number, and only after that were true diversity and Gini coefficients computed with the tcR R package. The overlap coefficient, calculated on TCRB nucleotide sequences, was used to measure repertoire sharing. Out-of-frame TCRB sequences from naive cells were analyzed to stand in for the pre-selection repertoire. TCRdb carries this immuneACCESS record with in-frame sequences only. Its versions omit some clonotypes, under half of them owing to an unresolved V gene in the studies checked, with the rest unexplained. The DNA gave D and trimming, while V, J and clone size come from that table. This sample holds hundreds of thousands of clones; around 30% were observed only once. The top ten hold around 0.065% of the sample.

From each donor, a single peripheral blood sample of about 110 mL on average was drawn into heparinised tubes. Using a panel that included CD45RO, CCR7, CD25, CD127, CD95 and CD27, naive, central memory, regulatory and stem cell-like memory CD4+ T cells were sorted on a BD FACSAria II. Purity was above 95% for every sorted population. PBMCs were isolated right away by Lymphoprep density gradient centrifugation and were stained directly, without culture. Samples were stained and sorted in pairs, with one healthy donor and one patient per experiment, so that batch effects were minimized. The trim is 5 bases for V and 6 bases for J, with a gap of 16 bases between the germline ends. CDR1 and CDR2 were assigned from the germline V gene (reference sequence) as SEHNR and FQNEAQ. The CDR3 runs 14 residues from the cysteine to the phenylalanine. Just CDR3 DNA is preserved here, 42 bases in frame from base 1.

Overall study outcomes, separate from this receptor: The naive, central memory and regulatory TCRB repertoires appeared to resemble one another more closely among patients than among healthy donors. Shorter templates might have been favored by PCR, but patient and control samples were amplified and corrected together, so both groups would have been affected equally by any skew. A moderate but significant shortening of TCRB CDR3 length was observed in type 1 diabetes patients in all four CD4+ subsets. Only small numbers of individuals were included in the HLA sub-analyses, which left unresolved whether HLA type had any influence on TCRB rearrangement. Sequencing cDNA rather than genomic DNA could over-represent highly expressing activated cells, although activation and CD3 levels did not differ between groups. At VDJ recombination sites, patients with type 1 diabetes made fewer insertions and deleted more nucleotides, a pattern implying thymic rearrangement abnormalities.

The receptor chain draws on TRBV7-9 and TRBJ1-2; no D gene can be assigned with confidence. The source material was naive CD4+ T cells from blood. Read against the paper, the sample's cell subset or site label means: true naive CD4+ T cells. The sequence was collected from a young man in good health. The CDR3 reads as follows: CASSLTLTGDGYTF. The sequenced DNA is TGTGCCAGCAGCCTAACCCTGACGGGAGATGGCTACACCTTC.